Below are 23 T cell receptor beta chains sequenced from a single sample in a study of a mutant IDH1 vaccine in newly diagnosed glioma. The time point: week 47, end of study. The vaccine gave 300 ug of a 20-mer mutant IDH1 peptide subcutaneously per dose. Sequenced by immunoSEQ multiplex PCR; TCRdb stores in-frame clones only, minus some. The data contain fewer than 35,000 clones, roughly four fifths of them singletons. Their cognate antigens are unknown. The source was PBMCs, collected from a glioma patient whose treatment included an IDH1 peptide vaccine. Receptors were obtained from a man aged 25 to 40 with glioma.

This chain links TRBV7-9 with TRBJ1-2, with a weak D call TRBD1 (6 bases). The germline gives CDR1 SEHNR, CDR2 FQNEAQ (reference sequence). There are 15 residues in the CDR3. Trimming removed 3 bases from V and 2 bases from J, with 13 bases in between. CDR3 in DNA: TGTGCCAGCAGCTTCGAGGGGGGGAAGAACTATGGCTACACCTTC. It encodes CASSFEGGKNYGYTF.

The chain has TRBV5-5 and TRBJ2-5, with D possibly being TRBD2 (6 bases). This CDR3 has 13 amino acids. Looked up from germline, CDR1 is SGHKS and CDR2 is YYEKEE (reference sequence). Trimming took off 5 bases at V and 5 bases at J, with 13 bases between the two ends. The DNA for the CDR3 is TGTGCCAGCAGTCAAGCGGGTTGGGAGACCCAGTACTTC. Translation gives CASSQAGWETQYF. Using reference TRBV5-5 and TRBJ2-5 for the parts outside the CDR3, the full variable domain is DAGVTQSPTHLIKTRGQQVTLRCSPISGHKSVSWYQQVLGQGPQFIFQYYEKEERGRGNFPDRFSARQFPNYSSELNVNALLLGDSALYLCASSQAGWETQYFGPGTRLLVL.

This chain uses TRBV6-1 with TRBJ1-1; no firm D call. In germline, CDR1 is MNHNS, CDR2 SASEGT. V lost 1 base, J lost 1 base, and 1 base lay in between. This CDR3 comprises 12 residues. In nucleotides, the CDR3 is TGTGCCAGCAGTGAAGGGAACACTGAAGCTTTCTTT. Translation: CASSEGNTEAFF.

V gene TRBV5-1 combines with J gene TRBJ2-7; 7 bases match TRBD1. V gave up 4 bases and J gave up 0 bases; unmatched junction bases: 10. Germline assignment: CDR1 SGHRS and CDR2 YFSETQ. This CDR3 is 16 amino acids long. CDR3 DNA: TGCGCCAGCAGCCCGTCCCGACAGGGTAGCTCCTACGAGCAGTACTTC. Its translation is CASSPSRQGSSYEQYF.

The gene calls are TRBV4-3 and TRBJ1-4; maybe TRBD1 (6 bases). Germline CDR1 is LGHNA and CDR2 is YSLEER. The V and J ends lost 5 bases and 6 bases respectively, with 19 bases between them. This CDR3 is built from 16 residues. The CDR3 loop reads CASSVDGTSWDEKLFF. DNA of the CDR3: TGCGCCAGCAGCGTAGACGGGACAAGCTGGGATGAAAAACTGTTTTTT.

The CDR3 DNA sequence: TGTGCCAGCAGCCGTTGGGGAAGTAGCGGGAGCTACAATGAGCAGTTCTTC. Translated, it gives CASSRWGSSGSYNEQFF. The chain couples TRBV13 to TRBJ2-1; 9 bases line up with TRBD2. With V trimmed by 5 bases and J by 3 bases, 11 bases remained unmatched. Germline V gene lookup returns CDR1 PRHDT and CDR2 FYEKMQ (reference sequence). The CDR3 has 17 residues.

This chain joins TRBV28 and TRBJ1-5; D uncertain. Germline CDR1 reads MDHEN; CDR2 reads SYDVKM. The CDR3 covers 12 residues. V dropped 5 bases and J dropped 8 bases, with 10 bases sitting between them. The CDR3 DNA reads as TGTGCCAGCAGTCCACAAGTGGAGCCCCAGCATTTT. It yields the protein CASSPQVEPQHF.

This clone was seen a handful of times. The chain joins TRBV7-8 to TRBJ1-6; D remains unclear. CDR1 SGHVS and CDR2 FQNEAQ come from the germline V gene. V lost 5 bases to trimming and J lost 0 bases, with 11 bases between them. This CDR3 spans 16 amino acids. Here the CDR3 reads CASSQSRSSYNSPLHF. The CDR3 DNA reads as TGTGCCAGCAGCCAATCACGGAGCTCCTATAATTCACCCCTCCACTTT.

The genes are TRBV7-8 and TRBJ1-5; 7 nucleotides line up with TRBD1. The CDR3 consists of 15 residues. CDR1 SGHVS and CDR2 FQNEAQ come from the germline V gene. V trimming: 4 bases; J trimming: 4 bases; junction bases outside the gene matches: 7. Written as DNA, the CDR3 is TGTGCCAGCAGCTCGAGACAGGGTCTGAATCAGCCCCAGCATTTT. Its translation: CASSSRQGLNQPQHF.

V gene TRBV7-2 combines with J gene TRBJ2-3; TRBD2 agrees at 14 bases. From germline, CDR1 is SGHTA and CDR2 FQGNSA. The CDR3 consists of 17 residues. V shed 5 bases, J shed 3 bases, and the junction held 7 bases outside the gene matches. CDR3 sequence: CASSPGLAGEGTDTQYF. CDR3 nucleotide sequence: TGTGCCAGCAGCCCGGGACTAGCGGGGGAGGGGACAGATACGCAGTATTTT.

The chain carries TRBV9 and TRBJ2-1, with 7 bases identical to TRBD2. V was clipped by 0 bases and J by 9 bases; unmatched bases: 3. There are 13 residues in the CDR3. Germline values: CDR1 SGDLS, CDR2 YYNGEE. CDR3: CASSVARTSEQFF. CDR3 coding DNA: TGTGCCAGCAGCGTAGCTCGGACTAGTGAGCAGTTCTTC.

This clone was counted once. This chain joins TRBV7-9 and TRBJ1-1; D may be TRBD1 (6 bases). Germline V gene data show CDR1 as SEHNR and CDR2 as FQNEAQ (reference sequence). The germline V and J ends were trimmed by 6 bases and 5 bases, with 16 bases remaining between them. The CDR3 has 14 amino acids. The CDR3 protein is CASRILERGTEAFF. DNA of the CDR3: TGTGCCAGCAGGATCTTAGAGAGGGGGACTGAAGCTTTCTTT.

The chain has TRBV11-2 and TRBJ2-2; 9 nucleotides align to TRBD2. V was pared by 5 bases and J by 5 bases, with 9 bases of the junction left unmatched. In germline, CDR1 is SGHAT, CDR2 FQNNGV. This CDR3 is built from 16 residues. The CDR3 DNA is TGTGCCAGCAGCCGCACAGCGGGAGGACCAACCGGGGAGCTGTTTTTT. It encodes CASSRTAGGPTGELFF.

The J gene is TRBJ1-5, the V gene TRBV19, with 8 bases that match TRBD1. After removal of 5 bases from V and 4 bases from J, the junction contained 7 bases not matched to a gene. CDR3 length equals 15 residues. Germline V gene data show CDR1 as LNHDA and CDR2 as SQIVND (reference sequence). The CDR3 loop is CASSVGQGLNQPQHF. CDR3 coding DNA: TGTGCCAGTAGTGTAGGACAGGGATTAAATCAGCCCCAGCATTTT.

CDR3 coding DNA: TGCGCCAGCAGCCCGGGGGCAGGCACAGATACGCAGTATTTT. Translating it yields CASSPGAGTDTQYF. The chain recombines TRBV4-1 with TRBJ2-3; the D gene could be TRBD1 or TRBD2 (6 bases each). The germline CDR1 and CDR2 sequences are MGHRA and YSYEKL. CDR3 length: 14 amino acids. V lost 4 bases to trimming and J lost 1 base, with 9 bases between them.

The count of this clone is one. The V and J genes are TRBV6-5 and TRBJ2-4; 10 bases align to TRBD1. The V and J ends lost 4 bases and 1 base, in that order; junction bases with no gene match: 4. The CDR3 loop spans 16 amino acids. Germline V gene data show CDR1 as MNHEY and CDR2 as SVGAGI. The CDR3 DNA sequence: TGTGCCAGCAGTTGGGGACAGGGGAGGGCCAAAAACATTCAGTACTTC. Protein: CASSWGQGRAKNIQYF.

The chain links TRBV21-1 to TRBJ1-1. TRBV21-1 is a listed pseudogene. The CDR3 runs to 14 residues. As DNA, the CDR3 is TGTGCCAGCAGCAAAGGGTGGAGGGGAAATGAAGCTTTCTTT. It is translated as CASSKGWRGNEAFF.

The chain couples TRBV9 to TRBJ1-1; D is perhaps TRBD1 (6 bases). V was pared by 7 bases and J by 0 bases, with 7 bases between. Germline V CDR1 and CDR2: SGDLS, YYNGEE. This CDR3 has 12 amino acids. CDR3 DNA: TGTGCCAGCGAGGGGGTGAACACTGAAGCTTTCTTT. Translation: CASEGVNTEAFF. The variable domain in full, completed from reference TRBV9 and TRBJ1-1, reads DSGVTQTPKHLITATGQRVTLRCSPRSGDLSVYWYQQSLDQGLQFLIQYYNGEERAKGNILERFSAQQFPDLHSELNLSSLELGDSALYFCASEGVNTEAFFGQGTRLTVV.

V is TRBV2 and J is TRBJ2-1; 8 positions match TRBD2. The V gene's germline CDR1 is SNHLY and CDR2 FYNNEI. The V and J ends lost 2 bases and 6 bases, in that order; junction bases with no gene match: 3. This CDR3 has 14 residues. The CDR3 DNA follows: TGTGCCAGCAGTGAATCGCTAGCGGGCAATGAGCAGTTCTTC. Protein sequence: CASSESLAGNEQFF.

This chain connects TRBV5-1 to TRBJ2-7; D is undetermined. This CDR3 comprises 15 residues. Germline CDR1 reads SGHRS; CDR2 reads YFSETQ. Trimming took 0 bases from V and 3 from J, leaving 13 bases between them. The CDR3 loop reads CASSLALDPDYEQYF. In nucleotides, the CDR3 is TGCGCCAGCAGCTTGGCGCTGGATCCGGACTACGAGCAGTACTTC.

This chain connects TRBV28 to TRBJ2-1; 9 bases agree with TRBD1. The CDR3 extends over 15 amino acids. V was clipped by 3 bases and J by 8 bases; unmatched bases: 8. Germline CDR1 is MDHEN and CDR2 is SYDVKM. The CDR3 DNA follows: TGTGCCAGCAGTTTGCGGACAGGGGAAGTTGATGAGCAGTTCTTC. It encodes CASSLRTGEVDEQFF.

The chain links TRBV9 to TRBJ1-5; a weak D match, TRBD1 (5 bases). The CDR3 has 16 amino acids. Trimming removed 0 bases at V and 3 bases at J, with 13 bases between. Germline CDR1 is SGDLS and CDR2 is YYNGEE. The DNA for the CDR3 is TGTGCCAGCAGCGTAGATCCGGGGCCCTCCAATCAGCCCCAGCATTTT. This gives the protein CASSVDPGPSNQPQHF.

The rearrangement joins TRBV6-5 to TRBJ2-3; tentative D call: TRBD2 (5 bases). V was trimmed by 2 bases and J by 3 bases, leaving 9 bases between them. The CDR3 runs 14 residues. Germline CDR1 is MNHEY and CDR2 is SVGAGI. As DNA, the CDR3 is TGTGCCAGCAGTTACAACGGGGTAACAGATACGCAGTATTTT. This encodes CASSYNGVTDTQYF.